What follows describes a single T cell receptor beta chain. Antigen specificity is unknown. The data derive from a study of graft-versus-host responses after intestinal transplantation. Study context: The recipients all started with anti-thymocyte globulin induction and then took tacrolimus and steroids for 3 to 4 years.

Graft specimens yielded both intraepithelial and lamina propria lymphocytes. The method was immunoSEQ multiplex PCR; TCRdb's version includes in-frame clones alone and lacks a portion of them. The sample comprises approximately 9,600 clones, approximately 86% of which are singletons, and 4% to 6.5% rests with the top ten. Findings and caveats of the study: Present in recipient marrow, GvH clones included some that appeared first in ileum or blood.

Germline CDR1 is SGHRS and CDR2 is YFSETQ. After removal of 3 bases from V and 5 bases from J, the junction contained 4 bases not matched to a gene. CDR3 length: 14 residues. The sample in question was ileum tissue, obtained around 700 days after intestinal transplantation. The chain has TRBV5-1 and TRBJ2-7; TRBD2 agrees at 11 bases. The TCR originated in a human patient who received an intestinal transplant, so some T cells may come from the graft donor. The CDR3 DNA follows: TGCGCCAGCAGCTCTACTAGCGGGGGCGACGAGCAGTACTTC. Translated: CASSSTSGGDEQYF.